Listed here are 27 T cell receptor beta chains from one sample, sequenced in a study of cytomegalovirus exposure and HLA in healthy donors. PCR involved 60 Vbeta and 13 Jbeta primers. Only in-frame clones appear in the TCRdb table, and some are missing; sequencing was by immunoSEQ multiplex PCR. The sample consists of more than 150,000 clones, about 77% of them appearing once. The sequencing sample was made of PBMCs. The receptors here all came from a woman in her 30s in good health and CMV-seropositive.

The V call is TRBV5-1, the J call TRBJ2-2; TRBD1 matches at 8 bases. This CDR3 contains 16 residues. J gave up 0 bases and V 7 bases, and 8 bases lay outside the gene matches. Per the germline V gene, CDR1 is SGHRS and CDR2 is YFSETQ. CDR3 region: CASERADRANTGELFF. The CDR3, as DNA: TGCGCCAGCGAGAGAGCGGACAGGGCGAACACCGGGGAGCTGTTTTTT.

With respect to this clone: At the DNA level, this CDR3 is encoded by other sequences in the same sample as well. The chain joins TRBV4-3 to TRBJ2-7; TRBD1 aligns across 10 bases. Germline CDR1 reads LGHNA; CDR2 reads YSLEER. V gave up 2 bases and J gave up 3 bases; unmatched junction bases: 1. This CDR3 is 14 amino acids long. The CDR3 loop is CASSQRTGGYEQYF. The CDR3 nucleotides are TGCGCCAGCAGCCAACGGACAGGGGGCTACGAGCAGTACTTC.

Of note for this clone: An end of the junction differs from the germline gene, which may be a read error. The V and J genes are TRBV28 and TRBJ2-2; D call uncertain. CDR1 and CDR2 (germline): MDHEN, SYDVKM. This CDR3 is 13 amino acids long. The CDR3 region is CTSSSRNTGELFF. The CDR3 DNA reads TGTACCAGCAGCTCCCGGAACACCGGGGAGCTGTTTTTT.

The rearrangement joins TRBV4-3 to TRBJ2-3; TRBD2 agrees at 10 bases. V gave up 3 bases and J gave up 4 bases; unmatched junction bases: 7. CDR3 length: 16 residues. From germline, CDR1 is LGHNA and CDR2 YSLEER. CDR3 nucleotide sequence: TGCGCCAGCAGCCACCGGACTAGCGGAACGGCAGATACGCAGTATTTT. As protein: CASSHRTSGTADTQYF.

This chain joins TRBV4-1 and TRBJ2-3; TRBD2 might be the D (5 bases). Germline V gene lookup returns CDR1 MGHRA and CDR2 YSYEKL. CDR3 length: 14 amino acids. V was pared by 0 bases and J by 4 bases, with 8 bases between. This chain's CDR3 is CASSQDPGSDTQYF. CDR3 DNA: TGCGCCAGCAGCCAAGACCCGGGGTCAGATACGCAGTATTTT.

The sample holds a few counts of this clone. The gene calls are TRBV5-8 and TRBJ1-2; the match to TRBD1 covers 7 bases. With V trimmed by 3 bases and J by 4 bases, 12 bases remained unmatched. The germline gives CDR1 SGHTS, CDR2 YDEGEE. The CDR3 runs to 16 residues. CDR3 DNA sequence: TGTGCCAGCAGCTCGAGCGAAGGGGGCTCCACCTATGGCTACACCTTC. It codes for CASSSSEGGSTYGYTF.

This clone was picked up one time. J is TRBJ2-5 and V is TRBV4-1; D tentatively reads TRBD1 or TRBD2 (6 bases each). The J call is in doubt because the DNA end fits TRBJ2-7 better. Germline assignment: CDR1 MGHRA and CDR2 YSYEKL. The CDR3 extends over 13 amino acids. CDR3 residues: CASSQVGGGEQYF. The DNA of the CDR3 is TGCGCCAGCAGCCAAGTCGGAGGGGGCGAGCAGTACTTC.

This clone was seen once. The chain couples TRBV6-6 to TRBJ2-2, with D uncertain. Trimming stripped 1 base from V and 3 bases from J, with 12 bases between. Germline-derived CDR1 and CDR2 are MNHNY and SVGAGI (reference sequence). The CDR3 has 16 amino acids. The CDR3 coding sequence is TGTGCCAGCAGTTACTGGGCCATATCGGACACCGGGGAGCTGTTTTTT. It specifies CASSYWAISDTGELFF.

The DNA of the CDR3 is TGCGCCAGCAGCCAATCCGGGACAGGGTATGAAAAACTGTTTTTT. It specifies CASSQSGTGYEKLFF. J is TRBJ1-4 and V is TRBV4-1; 9 bases map to TRBD1. Germline-derived CDR1 and CDR2 are MGHRA and YSYEKL. V shed 2 bases, J shed 6 bases, and the junction held 4 bases outside the gene matches. The CDR3 is 15 amino acids.

The rearrangement uses TRBV9 and TRBJ1-4, with unresolved D. V dropped 3 bases and J dropped 4 bases, with 13 bases sitting between them. Germline CDR1 SGDLS, CDR2 YYNGEE. The CDR3 sequence is 15 residues long. The DNA of the CDR3 is TGTGCCAGCAGCGCGCCCGGCGGAGGTAATGAAAAACTGTTTTTT. Residues: CASSAPGGGNEKLFF.

This clone was counted once. This chain connects TRBV28 to TRBJ1-5; D ambiguous. Between the trimmed V and J ends, which lost 5 bases and 2 bases, there was a span of 10 bases. Germline V gene data show CDR1 as MDHEN and CDR2 as SYDVKM. This CDR3 is built from 14 residues. CDR3 residues: CASSVTSGNQPQHF. For the CDR3, the DNA is TGTGCCAGCAGTGTCACTAGTGGCAATCAGCCCCAGCATTTT.

The chain uses TRBV6-1 and TRBJ2-3, with TRBD1 matching 8 bases. The V gene end was trimmed by 4 bases and the J gene end by 2 bases; junction bases not matched to a gene: 5. There are 15 residues in the CDR3. The germline V gene encodes CDR1 MNHNS and CDR2 SASEGT. In DNA, the CDR3 is TGTGCCAGCAGTGGCCGGGACAGGTACACAGATACGCAGTATTTT. Its translation is CASSGRDRYTDTQYF.

The rearrangement links TRBV18 to TRBJ2-3; D may be TRBD2 (5 bases). Germline V gene lookup returns CDR1 KGHSH and CDR2 LQKENI. V was trimmed by 0 bases and J by 4 bases, leaving 8 bases between them. There are 14 residues in the CDR3. CDR3 sequence reads: CASSPPGGPDTQYF. The CDR3 DNA sequence: TGTGCCAGCTCACCACCAGGCGGGCCAGATACGCAGTATTTT. Full variable domain (rest looked up from reference TRBV18 and TRBJ2-3): NAGVMQNPRHLVRRRGQEARLRCSPMKGHSHVYWYRQLPEEGLKFMVYLQKENIIDESGMPKERFSAEFPKEGPSILRIQQVVRGDSAAYFCASSPPGGPDTQYFGPGTRLTVL.

The gene calls are TRBV6-4 and TRBJ2-7, with TRBD2 as a possible D gene (8 bases). Trimming stripped 8 bases from V and 1 base from J, with 18 bases between. The V gene's germline CDR1 is MRHNA and CDR2 SNTAGT. The CDR3 totals 15 residues. The CDR3 is CASFGGEGASYEQYF. The CDR3 nucleotides read TGTGCCAGCTTCGGGGGGGAGGGGGCTTCCTACGAGCAGTACTTC.

The genes are TRBV19 and TRBJ2-3; D possibly corresponds to TRBD1 (5 bases). This CDR3 region has 17 residues. V shed 0 bases and J shed 1 base, with 14 bases lying between them. The germline CDR1 and CDR2 sequences are LNHDA and SQIVND (reference sequence). CDR3 residues: CASSIDGRQGGTDTQYF. DNA for the CDR3: TGTGCCAGTAGTATAGACGGCCGGCAGGGTGGCACAGATACGCAGTATTTT.

The J gene is TRBJ1-2, the V gene TRBV27; tentatively, D is TRBD1 (6 bases). Germline V gene lookup returns CDR1 MNHEY and CDR2 SMNVEV (reference sequence). V gave up 6 bases and J gave up 4 bases, with 15 bases separating them. This CDR3 is built from 14 residues. Here the CDR3 reads CASSPGGSSYGYTF. DNA for the CDR3: TGTGCCAGCAGCCCGGGGGGCTCTAGCTATGGCTACACCTTC.

This clone was observed a handful of times. This CDR3 is CASSELAGGDTQYF. The CDR3 coding sequence is TGCGCCAGCAGCGAACTAGCGGGGGGAGATACGCAGTATTTT. The chain is built from TRBV5-1 and TRBJ2-3; TRBD2 matches at 12 bases. Germline V CDR1 and CDR2: SGHRS, YFSETQ. The V segment lost 4 bases and the J segment 5 bases; nucleotides outside the gene matches: 2. The CDR3 is 14 amino acids.

This chain links TRBV28 with TRBJ2-5; 8 bases line up with TRBD1. Germline V gene data show CDR1 as MDHEN and CDR2 as SYDVKM. J was trimmed by 9 bases and V by 2 bases; bases with no gene match: 11. The CDR3 extends over 15 amino acids. The CDR3 spells CASSLLLGQGWAQYF. DNA of the CDR3: TGTGCCAGCAGTTTACTTCTCGGACAGGGATGGGCCCAGTACTTC. Variable domain in full (rest from reference TRBV28 and TRBJ2-5): DVKVTQSSRYLVKRTGEKVFLECVQDMDHENMFWYRQDPGLGLRLIYFSYDVKMKEKGDIPEGYSVSREKKERFSLILESASTNQTSMYLCASSLLLGQGWAQYFGPGTRLLVL.

The chain uses TRBV11-3 and TRBJ2-1; 10 nucleotides agree with TRBD1. Germline V gives CDR1 SGHNT, CDR2 YENEEA. V shed 5 bases and J 4 bases; nucleotides not matched to a gene: 8. The CDR3 loop spans 16 amino acids. In nucleotides, the CDR3 is TGTGCCAGCAGCGCCGGGACAGGGGAAATATACAATGAGCAGTTCTTC. It is translated as CASSAGTGEIYNEQFF. The variable domain in full, with the rest retrieved from reference TRBV11-3 and TRBJ2-1, is EAGVVQSPRYKIIEKKQPVAFWCNPISGHNTLYWYLQNLGQGPELLIRYENEEAVDDSQLPKDRFSAERLKGVDSTLKIQPAELGDSAVYLCASSAGTGEIYNEQFFGPGTRLTVL.

CDR3: CASSSDIPKAEQYF. The DNA for the CDR3 is TGTGCCAGCAGCTCAGACATCCCGAAGGCCGAGCAGTACTTC. This rearrangement joins TRBV5-4 to TRBJ2-5; D is unresolved. The J call may be faulty, since TRBJ2-7 better matches the DNA end. The CDR3 runs to 14 residues. The germline V gene encodes CDR1 SGHNT and CDR2 YYREEE (reference sequence).

Here the CDR3 DNA reads TGTGCCAGCAGCTTGCAGGGGGCGGAATCACCCCTCCACTTT. It translates to CASSLQGAESPLHF. This sequence joins TRBV7-7 and TRBJ1-6; 8 nucleotides align to TRBD1. The V gene's germline CDR1 is SSHAT and CDR2 FNYEAQ (reference sequence). The CDR3 contains 14 residues. J gave up 10 bases and V 3 bases, and 5 bases lay outside the gene matches. Full variable domain (rest looked up from reference TRBV7-7 and TRBJ1-6): GAGVSQSPRYKVTKRGQDVTLRCDPISSHATLYWYQQALGQGPEFLTYFNYEAQPDKSGLPSDRFSAERPEGSISTLTIQRTEQRDSAMYRCASSLQGAESPLHFGNGTRLTVT.

The rearrangement uses TRBV6-4 and TRBJ2-2, with TRBD1 matching 9 bases. Per the germline V gene, CDR1 is MRHNA and CDR2 is SNTAGT. V trimming: 0 bases; J trimming: 5 bases; junction bases outside the gene matches: 7. The CDR3 length is 17 residues. CDR3 region: CASSDSVPGQGTGELFF. The DNA of the CDR3 is TGTGCCAGCAGTGACTCAGTCCCGGGACAGGGAACCGGGGAGCTGTTTTTT.

The V gene is TRBV30, the J gene TRBJ2-5; the D gene is possibly TRBD2 (6 bases). CDR3 size: 13 residues. Trimming removed 5 bases from V and 6 bases from J, with 16 bases in between. Germline-derived CDR1 and CDR2 are GTSNPN and SVGIG (reference sequence). The CDR3 spells CAWGGFLRKTQYF. The CDR3 bases are TGTGCCTGGGGGGGGTTTCTCAGGAAGACCCAGTACTTC.

The chain joins TRBV28 to TRBJ2-7, with TRBD1 matching over 10 bases. This CDR3 is built from 15 residues. Germline loops: CDR1 MDHEN, CDR2 SYDVKM. V lost 5 bases to trimming and J lost 10 bases; unmatched junction nucleotides: 14. The CDR3 nucleotides are TGTGCCAGCAGTCCAAGGACAGGGGGATTAACAGGCCAGTACTTC. Amino acid sequence: CASSPRTGGLTGQYF.

The gene calls are TRBV19 and TRBJ2-1, with 7 bases identical to TRBD1. The CDR3 spans 14 residues. Germline V CDR1 and CDR2: LNHDA, SQIVND (reference sequence). V lost 2 bases and J lost 6; bases outside the gene matches: 4. CDR3 in amino acids: CASSIQGDSNEQFF. DNA of the CDR3: TGTGCCAGTAGTATACAAGGGGACAGCAATGAGCAGTTCTTC.

Points on this clone: At one end, the junction sequence differs from germline, possibly due to a read error. The chain employs TRBV7-3 and TRBJ2-7, with 9 bases matching TRBD1. The germline CDR1 and CDR2 sequences are SGHTA and FQGTGA. The CDR3 is 15 residues long. CDR3 amino acids: CASSITGGFGYEQYF. The DNA of the CDR3 is TGTGCCAGCAGCATAACAGGGGGCTTCGGCTACGAGCAGTACTTC. The variable domain in full, with the rest retrieved from reference TRBV7-3 and TRBJ2-7, is GAGVSQTPSNKVTEKGKYVELRCDPISGHTALYWYRQSLGQGPEFLIYFQGTGAADDSGLPNDRFFAVRPEGSVSTLKIQRTERGDSAVYLCASSITGGFGYEQYFGPGTRLTVT.

The chain couples TRBV4-1 to TRBJ1-4, with TRBD1 identical over 10 bases. V shed 3 bases and J 3 bases; nucleotides not matched to a gene: 7. In germline, CDR1 is MGHRA, CDR2 YSYEKL. The CDR3 is made up of 17 amino acids. Here the CDR3 reads CASSQGQGSAANEKLFF. Written as DNA, the CDR3 is TGCGCCAGCAGCCAGGGACAGGGGAGCGCAGCTAATGAAAAACTGTTTTTT.